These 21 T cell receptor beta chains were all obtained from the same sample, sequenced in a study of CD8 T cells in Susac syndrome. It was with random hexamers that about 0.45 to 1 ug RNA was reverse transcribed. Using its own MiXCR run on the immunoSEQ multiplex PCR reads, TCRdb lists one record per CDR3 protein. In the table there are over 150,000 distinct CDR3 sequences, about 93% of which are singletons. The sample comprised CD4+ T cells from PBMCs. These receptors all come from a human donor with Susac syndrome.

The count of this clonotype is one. The CDR3 spells CASTSTGDNTEAFF. CDR3 DNA sequence: TGTGCCAGTACCAGTACAGGGGACAACACTGAAGCTTTCTTT. The genes are TRBV19 and TRBJ1-1; 7 nucleotides align to TRBD1. J gave up 2 bases and V 7 bases, and 7 bases lay outside the gene matches. The CDR3 length is 14 residues. CDR1 is LNHDA and CDR2 is SQIVND in the germline V gene (reference sequence).

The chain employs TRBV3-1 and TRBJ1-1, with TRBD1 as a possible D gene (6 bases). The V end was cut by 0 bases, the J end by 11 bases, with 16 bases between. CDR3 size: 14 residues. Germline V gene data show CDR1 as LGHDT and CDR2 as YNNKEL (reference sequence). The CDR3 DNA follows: TGTGCCAGCAGCCAAGACCTGGCAGGGGCAGGGGCTTTCTTT. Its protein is CASSQDLAGAGAFF.

Here the CDR3 reads CATSRGAGDTDTQYF. For the CDR3, the DNA is TGTGCCACCAGCAGAGGGGCTGGGGACACAGATACGCAGTATTTT. The chain employs TRBV15 and TRBJ2-3; D gene ambiguous. V shed 1 base and J shed 2 bases, with 10 bases lying between them. The length of the CDR3 is 15 residues. Germline CDR1 is LNHNV and CDR2 is YYDKDF (reference sequence).

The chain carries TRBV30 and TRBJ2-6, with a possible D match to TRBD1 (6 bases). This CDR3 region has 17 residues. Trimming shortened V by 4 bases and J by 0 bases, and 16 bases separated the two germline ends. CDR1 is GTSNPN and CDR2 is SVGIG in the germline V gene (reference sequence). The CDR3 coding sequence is TGTGCCTGGACGAGAGCAGGGGCCTACTCTGGGGCCAACGTCCTGACTTTC. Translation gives CAWTRAGAYSGANVLTF.

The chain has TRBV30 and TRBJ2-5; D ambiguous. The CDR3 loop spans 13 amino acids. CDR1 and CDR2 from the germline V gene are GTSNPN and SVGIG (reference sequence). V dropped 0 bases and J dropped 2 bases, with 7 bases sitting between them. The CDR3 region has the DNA TGTGCCTGGAGTGTACTAACTCAAGAGACCCAGTACTTC. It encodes CAWSVLTQETQYF.

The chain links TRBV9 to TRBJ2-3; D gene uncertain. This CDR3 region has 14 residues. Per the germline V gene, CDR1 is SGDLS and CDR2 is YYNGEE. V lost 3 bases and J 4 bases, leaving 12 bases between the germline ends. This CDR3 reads CASSDRTRPDTQYF. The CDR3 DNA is TGTGCCAGCAGCGACCGGACCCGGCCAGATACGCAGTATTTT.

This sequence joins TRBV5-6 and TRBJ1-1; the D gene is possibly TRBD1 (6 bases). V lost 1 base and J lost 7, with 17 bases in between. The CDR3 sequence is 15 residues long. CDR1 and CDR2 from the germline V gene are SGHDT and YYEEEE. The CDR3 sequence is CASSLILQDSHEAFF. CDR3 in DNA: TGTGCCAGCAGCTTGATACTCCAGGACAGCCATGAAGCTTTCTTT.

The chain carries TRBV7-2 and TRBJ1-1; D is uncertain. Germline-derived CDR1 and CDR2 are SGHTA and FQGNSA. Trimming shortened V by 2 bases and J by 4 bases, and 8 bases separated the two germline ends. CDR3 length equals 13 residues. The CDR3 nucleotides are TGTGCCAGCAGCTTACTGTTCTTCACTGAAGCTTTCTTT. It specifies CASSLLFFTEAFF.

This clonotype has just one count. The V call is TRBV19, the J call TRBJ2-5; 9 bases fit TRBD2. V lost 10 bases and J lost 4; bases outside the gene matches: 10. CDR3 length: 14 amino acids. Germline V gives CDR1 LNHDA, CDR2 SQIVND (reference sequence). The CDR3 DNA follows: TGTGCCACAAAGGCGGCAGCGGGAGGAGAGACCCAGTACTTC. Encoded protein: CATKAAAGGETQYF.

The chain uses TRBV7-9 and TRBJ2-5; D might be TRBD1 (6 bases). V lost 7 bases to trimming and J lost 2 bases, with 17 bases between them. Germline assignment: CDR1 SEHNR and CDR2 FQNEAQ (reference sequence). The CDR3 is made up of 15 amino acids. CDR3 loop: CASTPSGGQQETQYF. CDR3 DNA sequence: TGTGCCAGCACCCCCAGTGGGGGCCAACAAGAGACCCAGTACTTC.

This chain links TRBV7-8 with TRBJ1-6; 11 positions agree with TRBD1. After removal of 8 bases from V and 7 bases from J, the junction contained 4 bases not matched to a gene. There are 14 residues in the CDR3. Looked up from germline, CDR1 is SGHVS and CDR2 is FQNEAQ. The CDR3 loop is CASARDRGNSPLHF. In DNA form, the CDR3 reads TGTGCCAGCGCCCGGGACAGGGGGAATTCACCCCTCCACTTT. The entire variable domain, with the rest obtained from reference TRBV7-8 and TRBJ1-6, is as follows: GAGVSQSPRYKVAKRGQDVALRCDPISGHVSLFWYQQALGQGPEFLTYFQNEAQLDKSGLPSDRFFAERPEGSVSTLKIQRTQQEDSAVYLCASARDRGNSPLHFGNGTRLTVT.

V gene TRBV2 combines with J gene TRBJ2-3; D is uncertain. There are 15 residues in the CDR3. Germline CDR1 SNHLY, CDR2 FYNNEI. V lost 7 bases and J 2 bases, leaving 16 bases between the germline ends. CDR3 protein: CASTTTYGITDTQYF. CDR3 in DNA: TGTGCCAGCACCACAACATATGGGATCACAGATACGCAGTATTTT.

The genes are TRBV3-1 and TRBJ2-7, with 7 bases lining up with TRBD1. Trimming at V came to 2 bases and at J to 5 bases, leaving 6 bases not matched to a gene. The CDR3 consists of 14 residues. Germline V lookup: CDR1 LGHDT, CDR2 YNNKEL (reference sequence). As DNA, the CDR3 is TGTGCCAGCAGCCAACGTCCAGGGGGTAACGAGCAGTACTTC. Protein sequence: CASSQRPGGNEQYF.

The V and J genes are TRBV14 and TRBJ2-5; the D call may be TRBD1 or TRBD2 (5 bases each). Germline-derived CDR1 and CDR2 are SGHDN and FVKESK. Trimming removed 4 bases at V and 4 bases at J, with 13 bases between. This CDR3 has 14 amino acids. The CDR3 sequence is CASSPGTAGETQYF. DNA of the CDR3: TGTGCCAGCAGCCCCGGGACGGCAGGAGAGACCCAGTACTTC.

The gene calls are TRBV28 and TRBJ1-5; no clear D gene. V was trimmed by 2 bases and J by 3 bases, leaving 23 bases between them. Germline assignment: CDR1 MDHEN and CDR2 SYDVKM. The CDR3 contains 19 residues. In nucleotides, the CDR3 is TGTGCCAGCAGTTTAGGCGGGGTGGTTGGTCACCTGGTCAATCAGCCCCAGCATTTT. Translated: CASSLGGVVGHLVNQPQHF.

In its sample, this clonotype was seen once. For the CDR3, the DNA is TGCGCCAGCAGCCCGCCCGGGACAGGGAACTACAATGAGCAGTTCTTC. It encodes CASSPPGTGNYNEQFF. V is TRBV4-1 and J is TRBJ2-1, with 9 positions matching TRBD1. The ends lost 4 bases at V and 3 bases at J; junction bases unmatched: 7. This CDR3 region has 16 residues. Per the germline V gene, CDR1 is MGHRA and CDR2 is YSYEKL.

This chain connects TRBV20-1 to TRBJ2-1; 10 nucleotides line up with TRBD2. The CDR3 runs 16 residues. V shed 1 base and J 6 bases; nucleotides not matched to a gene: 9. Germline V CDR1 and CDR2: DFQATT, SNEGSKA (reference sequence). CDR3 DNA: TGCAGTGCTAGAGGATTCGAACTAGCGGGAAGCAATGAGCAGTTCTTC. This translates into CSARGFELAGSNEQFF.

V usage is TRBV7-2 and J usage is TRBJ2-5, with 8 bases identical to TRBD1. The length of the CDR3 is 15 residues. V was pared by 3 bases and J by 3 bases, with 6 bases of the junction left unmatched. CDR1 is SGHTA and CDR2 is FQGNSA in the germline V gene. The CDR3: CASSFQGAVEETQYF. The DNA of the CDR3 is TGTGCCAGCAGCTTCCAGGGGGCGGTAGAAGAGACCCAGTACTTC. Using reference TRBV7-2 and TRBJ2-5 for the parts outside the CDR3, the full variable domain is GAGVSQSPSNKVTEKGKDVELRCDPISGHTALYWYRQSLGQGLEFLIYFQGNSAPDKSGLPSDRFSAERTGGSVSTLTIQRTQQEDSAVYLCASSFQGAVEETQYFGPGTRLLVL.

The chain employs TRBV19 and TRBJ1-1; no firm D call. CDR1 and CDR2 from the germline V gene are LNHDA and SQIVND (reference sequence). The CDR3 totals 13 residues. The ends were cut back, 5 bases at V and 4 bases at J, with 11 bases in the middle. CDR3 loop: CASSRSVATEAFF. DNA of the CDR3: TGTGCCAGTAGTCGCAGCGTGGCCACTGAAGCTTTCTTT.

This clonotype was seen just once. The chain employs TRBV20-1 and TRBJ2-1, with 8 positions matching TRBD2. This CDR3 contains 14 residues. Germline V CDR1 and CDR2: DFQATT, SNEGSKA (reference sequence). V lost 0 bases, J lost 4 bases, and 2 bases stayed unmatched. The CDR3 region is CSAREGLDYNEQFF. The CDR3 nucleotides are TGCAGTGCTAGAGAGGGACTAGATTACAATGAGCAGTTCTTC.

The CDR3 reads CASSFALGGGPQETQYF. The DNA for the CDR3 is TGTGCCAGCAGCTTTGCCTTAGGGGGAGGGCCGCAAGAGACCCAGTACTTC. The gene calls are TRBV7-8 and TRBJ2-5, with D possibly TRBD2 on 7 matching bases. The germline V gene encodes CDR1 SGHVS and CDR2 FQNEAQ. The length of the CDR3 is 17 residues. V was trimmed by 3 bases and J by 2 bases, leaving 19 bases between them.